The entry below gives a single TCR beta chain sequence along with its context. The V gene's germline CDR1 is SGHRS and CDR2 YFSETQ. This CDR3 contains 14 residues. The V end lost 1 base, the J end lost 0 bases, and 8 bases lay between the germline ends. The data originate from a study of blood T cell repertoires in COVID-19. Clones were sequenced by immunoSEQ multiplex PCR, and TCRdb holds only the in-frame ones, with some missing. The sample lists 60,000 or so clones; roughly 70% were seen once. What was sequenced was PBMCs or T cells enriched from blood (not recorded which). The V gene is TRBV5-1, the J gene TRBJ2-7, with D maybe TRBD2 (6 bases). The TCR sequence derives from a woman in her fifties or sixties who had been exposed to COVID-19. CDR3 protein: CASSLSGVSYEQYF. The CDR3 coding sequence is TGCGCCAGCAGCTTGTCGGGGGTCTCCTACGAGCAGTACTTC.